Below, 4 T cell receptor beta chains from the same sample are listed, as sequenced in a study of CD8 T cells in acute hepatitis C reinfection. Assay: immunoSEQ multiplex PCR; the TCRdb copy retains only in-frame clones and omits some. The sample lists tens of thousands of clones; 70% to 90% were seen once. Sample time point: naive CD8 control sorted from an acute-time-point sample. Specimen: naive CD8+ T cells from PBMCs. Source of these receptors: a young woman who spontaneously cleared hepatitis C infection.

This clone was seen more than once but under ten times. The chain has TRBV5-4 and TRBJ2-7; D not resolved. V lost 0 bases and J lost 0, with 13 bases in between. The CDR3 covers 16 residues. Germline V CDR1 and CDR2: SGHNT, YYREEE (reference sequence). Here the CDR3 DNA reads TGTGCCAGCAGCTTGGAGGTTAGCCCAAGCTCCTACGAGCAGTACTTC. Translation gives CASSLEVSPSSYEQYF.

The chain links TRBV27 to TRBJ2-2, with a tentative D call TRBD1 (5 bases). Germline V gene sequence: CDR1 MNHEY, CDR2 SMNVEV (reference sequence). Trimming took off 0 bases at V and 3 bases at J, with 11 bases between the two ends. This CDR3 region has 16 residues. For the CDR3, the DNA is TGTGCCAGCAGTTTATCCCCGGCAGGGTACACCGGGGAGCTGTTTTTT. Protein: CASSLSPAGYTGELFF.

This CDR3 reads CASSSLTGNYEQYF. CDR3 sequence (DNA): TGTGCCAGCAGCTCCCTGACTGGTAACTACGAGCAGTACTTC. The rearrangement uses TRBV13 and TRBJ2-7; no reliable D call. Germline CDR1 is PRHDT and CDR2 is FYEKMQ (reference sequence). This CDR3 contains 14 residues. Trimming stripped 4 bases from V and 3 bases from J, with 13 bases between.

The chain has TRBV29-1 and TRBJ2-2, with a possible D match to TRBD2 (6 bases). This CDR3 has 13 amino acids. CDR1 SQVTM and CDR2 ANQGSEA come from the germline V gene. Deletions cut 6 bases from V and 0 bases from J, with 8 bases between. The CDR3 loop is CSVTSPNTGELFF. CDR3 bases: TGCAGCGTCACTAGCCCGAACACCGGGGAGCTGTTTTTT.